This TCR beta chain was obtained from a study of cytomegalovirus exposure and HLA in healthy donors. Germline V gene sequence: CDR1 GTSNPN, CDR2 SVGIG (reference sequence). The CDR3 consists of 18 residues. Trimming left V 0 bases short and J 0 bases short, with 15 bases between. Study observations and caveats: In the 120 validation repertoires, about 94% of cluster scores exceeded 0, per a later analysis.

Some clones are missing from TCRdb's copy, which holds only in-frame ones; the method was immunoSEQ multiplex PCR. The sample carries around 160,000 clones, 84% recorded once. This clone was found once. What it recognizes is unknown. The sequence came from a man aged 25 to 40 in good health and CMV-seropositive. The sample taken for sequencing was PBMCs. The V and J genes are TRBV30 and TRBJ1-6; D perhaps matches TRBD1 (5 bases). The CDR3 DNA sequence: TGTGCCTGGAGTGTTGGGGCGTTACTCAACTCCTATAATTCACCCCTCCACTTT. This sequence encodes CAWSVGALLNSYNSPLHF.